The T cell receptor (beta chain) described here comes from a study of PD-1 blockade in classical Hodgkin lymphoma. Autologous stem cell transplantation was followed by relapse in every patient, and brentuximab vedotin exposure varied. TCRdb's copy holds only in-frame clones and misses some; the assay was immunoSEQ multiplex PCR. The sample holds some 25,000 clones, over 70% seen once. Study-wide points: Relapsed/refractory patients reportedly had lower baseline diversity than newly diagnosed patients. Newly diagnosed patients had diversity similar to the baseline diversity of complete responders. Still unresolved is the cause of the repertoire differences, which may be disease activity or prior therapy.

The ends were cut back, 4 bases at V and 2 bases at J, with 10 bases in the middle. The CDR3 covers 14 residues. Per the germline V gene, CDR1 is SGDLS and CDR2 is YYNGEE. In the case of this clone: Antigen: not known.

V and J are TRBV9 and TRBJ2-1, with D uncertain. The specimen was peripheral blood mononuclear cells (PBMCs), collected at baseline. The sequence derives from a human donor with classical Hodgkin lymphoma. The CDR3 reads CASSPVLTYNEQFF. In DNA form, the CDR3 reads TGTGCCAGCAGCCCAGTGTTAACCTACAATGAGCAGTTCTTC. Full variable domain (rest looked up from reference TRBV9 and TRBJ2-1): DSGVTQTPKHLITATGQRVTLRCSPRSGDLSVYWYQQSLDQGLQFLIQYYNGEERAKGNILERFSAQQFPDLHSELNLSSLELGDSALYFCASSPVLTYNEQFFGPGTRLTVL.